The rows below give T cell receptor beta chains drawn from one sample of a study of shared clonotypes between healthy human individuals. Measured with immunoSEQ multiplex PCR; TCRdb has only the in-frame clones, and not every one. This sample carries nearly 2 million clones, less than 95% of them seen once, and the ten largest clones take more than 0.95%. Input material: naive CD8+ T cells sorted from blood. Receptor source: a man between 18 and 35 years old in good health. Each CDR3 is given with its conserved first and last residue. The order of the fields is clone size, V gene, J gene, D gene, CDR3 protein, CDR3 DNA. A D gene is named only where the DNA matches it firmly. Where a row states a size, it is once, few, many or the class of an expanded clone; other rows omit it.

NA	TRBV7-9	TRBJ2-5	NA	CASSLATWTARAQETQYF	TGTGCCAGCAGCTTAGCGACGTGGACAGCTCGCGCCCAAGAGACCCAGTACTTC
once	TRBV27	TRBJ2-1	TRBD1	CASSLYGTDNEQFF	TGTGCCAGCAGTCTGTACGGGACAGACAATGAGCAGTTCTTC
NA	TRBV9	TRBJ2-3	TRBD2	CASSSSGGVDTQYF	TGTGCCAGCAGCTCGAGCGGGGGGGTAGATACGCAGTATTTT
NA	TRBV14	TRBJ2-1	NA	CASSPVIGRSYNEQFF	TGTGCCAGCAGCCCCGTAATCGGGCGCTCCTACAATGAGCAGTTCTTC
NA	TRBV5-6	TRBJ2-3	TRBD2	CASSLGLAGVDTQYF	TGTGCCAGCAGCTTGGGACTAGCGGGAGTGGATACGCAGTATTTT
NA	TRBV7-6	TRBJ2-7	NA	CASSQGWGPLYEQYF	TGTGCCAGCAGCCAGGGGTGGGGACCCCTCTACGAGCAGTACTTC
NA	TRBV19	TRBJ2-7	NA	CASSIGTDGGYEQYF	TGTGCCAGTAGTATAGGGACGGATGGCGGCTACGAGCAGTACTTC
few	TRBV27	TRBJ2-1	NA	CASSLRASYNEQFF	TGTGCCAGCAGTTTAAGGGCATCCTACAATGAGCAGTTCTTC
NA	TRBV6-1	TRBJ2-7	TRBD1	CASSEGQGIAYEQYF	TGTGCCAGCTCTGAGGGACAGGGAATAGCCTACGAGCAGTACTTC
NA	TRBV2	TRBJ1-1	TRBD1	CASSVSGQGPYTEAFF	TGTGCCAGCAGTGTGTCGGGACAGGGACCCTACACTGAAGCTTTCTTT